Below are 7 T cell receptor beta chains sequenced from a single sample in a study of T cells in tuberculosis. TCRdb's table, derived via immunoSEQ multiplex PCR, lists solely in-frame clones and lacks some. The table lists about 34,000 clones, approximately 89% of them singletons. Time point in this sample: new active TB diagnosis, blood taken before or within 7 days of starting treatment. The sample consisted of PBMCs, taken at tuberculosis diagnosis. The source is an adult with tuberculosis.

This clone was seen once. The chain uses TRBV4-1 and TRBJ1-2, with a tentative D call TRBD1 (6 bases). Trimming removed 0 bases at V and 3 bases at J, with 8 bases between. The CDR3 runs to 14 residues. Per the germline V gene, CDR1 is MGHRA and CDR2 is YSYEKL. CDR3 sequence: CASSQEYRDYGYTF. For the CDR3, the DNA is TGCGCCAGCAGCCAAGAGTACAGGGACTATGGCTACACCTTC.

This clone was seen only a few times. The J gene is TRBJ1-1, the V gene TRBV30; the D is unclear. V was trimmed by 3 bases and J by 1 base, leaving 6 bases between them. CDR1 GTSNPN and CDR2 SVGIG come from the germline V gene (reference sequence). This CDR3 spans 12 amino acids. The CDR3 region is CAWSSGNTEAFF. CDR3 nucleotide sequence: TGTGCCTGGAGCTCGGGGAACACTGAAGCTTTCTTT.

This clone was seen only once. The chain has TRBV29-1 and TRBJ2-5; 7 nucleotides match TRBD2. The CDR3 sequence is 16 residues long. Germline V gene lookup returns CDR1 SQVTM and CDR2 ANQGSEA. Losses at the gene ends were 2 bases for V and 4 bases for J; bases not matched to a gene: 13. CDR3 protein: CSVEWGGRTKGETQYF. The CDR3, as DNA: TGCAGCGTTGAATGGGGGGGAAGAACCAAGGGAGAGACCCAGTACTTC. The whole variable domain, filled in from reference TRBV29-1 and TRBJ2-5, reads SAVISQKPSRDICQRGTSLTIQCQVDSQVTMMFWYRQQPGQSLTLIATANQGSEATYESGFVIDKFPISRPNLTFSTLTVSNMSPEDSSIYLCSVEWGGRTKGETQYFGPGTRLLVL.

The chain employs TRBV15 and TRBJ1-5; 9 nucleotides agree with TRBD1. Trimming at V came to 5 bases and at J to 6 bases, leaving 5 bases not matched to a gene. Germline CDR1 reads LNHNV; CDR2 reads YYDKDF (reference sequence). The CDR3 runs 14 residues. CDR3 DNA: TGTGCCACCAGCTGGACAGGGGTGGGTCAGCCCCAGCATTTT. Amino acid sequence: CATSWTGVGQPQHF.

The chain has TRBV30 and TRBJ2-7; 10 bases line up with TRBD1. After removal of 3 bases from V and 5 bases from J, the junction contained 4 bases not matched to a gene. This CDR3 contains 13 residues. Germline-derived CDR1 and CDR2 are GTSNPN and SVGIG (reference sequence). CDR3 protein: CAWSDRGPDEQYF. The CDR3 DNA reads TGTGCCTGGAGCGACAGGGGGCCGGACGAGCAGTACTTC.

V gene TRBV14 combines with J gene TRBJ1-1; 9 bases align to TRBD1. This CDR3 spans 15 amino acids. Germline CDR1 is SGHDN and CDR2 is FVKESK. V lost 6 bases, J lost 3 bases, and 8 bases stayed unmatched. The CDR3 DNA is TGTGCCAGCAGTCTTACAGGGGGCGCGGACACTGAAGCTTTCTTT. This translates into CASSLTGGADTEAFF.

This chain uses TRBV7-8 with TRBJ2-3; 10 nucleotides match TRBD2. The CDR3 runs to 17 residues. CDR1 and CDR2 from the germline V gene are SGHVS and FQNEAQ. Germline trimming cut 6 bases from V and 0 bases from J; bases unmatched to any gene: 9. This chain's CDR3 is CASRISGGSTSTDTQYF. The DNA of the CDR3 is TGTGCCAGCAGAATTAGCGGGGGGTCAACTAGCACAGATACGCAGTATTTT.